Below, 21 T cell receptor beta chains from the same sample are listed, as sequenced in a study of shared clonotypes between healthy human individuals. CD45RO negativity and positive selection for CCR7 defined naive CD8 cells, a population that excluded terminally differentiated effector memory CD45RA+ cells. Some clones are missing from TCRdb's copy, which holds only in-frame ones; the method was immunoSEQ multiplex PCR. Here the sample spans about 2.1 million clones, around 93% being singletons. Specimen: naive CD8+ T cells from PBMCs. The receptor source for this set is a man aged 18 to 35 in good health. Some clones in this sample may be carry-over from other donors' samples.

The chain employs TRBV7-9 and TRBJ2-5; a possible D gene is TRBD2 (6 bases). Trimming pared 6 bases from V and 5 bases from J, leaving 16 bases between. CDR3 length: 14 residues. Germline loops: CDR1 SEHNR, CDR2 FQNEAQ (reference sequence). The DNA of the CDR3 is TGTGCCAGCAGACACACTAGCTTGGGGGAGACCCAGTACTTC. It yields the protein CASRHTSLGETQYF.

V gene TRBV9 combines with J gene TRBJ2-7, with D possibly matching TRBD2 (7 bases). The V end was cut by 2 bases, the J end by 2 bases, with 14 bases between. Germline CDR1 SGDLS, CDR2 YYNGEE. The CDR3 is made up of 15 amino acids. CDR3 coding DNA: TGTGCCAGCAGCGTCACAGGGACTACCGCCTACGAGCAGTACTTC. As protein: CASSVTGTTAYEQYF.

This clone was seen a few times. The chain has TRBV20-1 and TRBJ1-1; D not resolved. Germline CDR1 reads DFQATT; CDR2 reads SNEGSKA (reference sequence). The CDR3 sequence is 11 residues long. Trimming cost V 6 bases and J 5 bases, with 10 bases left between them. CDR3 amino acids: CSAVWRTEAFF. CDR3 DNA: TGCAGTGCCGTATGGAGAACTGAAGCTTTCTTT.

The chain couples TRBV2 to TRBJ2-7; D possibly corresponds to TRBD1 (6 bases). The V gene lost 1 base and the J gene lost 1 base, with 14 bases spanning the gap. The CDR3 is 16 amino acids. Looked up from germline, CDR1 is SNHLY and CDR2 is FYNNEI. CDR3 sequence reads: CASSEVGRQGSYEQYF. The CDR3 DNA reads TGTGCCAGCAGTGAAGTTGGCCGTCAGGGGTCCTACGAGCAGTACTTC.

This chain links TRBV5-1 with TRBJ2-5, with D unresolved. Trimming took off 0 bases at V and 5 bases at J, with 14 bases between the two ends. Germline V gives CDR1 SGHRS, CDR2 YFSETQ. The CDR3 covers 15 residues. The CDR3 here is CASSLGAVVRETQYF. The CDR3 nucleotides are TGCGCCAGCAGCTTGGGCGCTGTTGTGCGGGAGACCCAGTACTTC.

This clone was found once. The chain recombines TRBV28 with TRBJ2-1; the D is unclear. This CDR3 is 15 amino acids long. V dropped 1 base and J dropped 4 bases, with 11 bases sitting between them. Germline CDR1 is MDHEN and CDR2 is SYDVKM. The CDR3 sequence is CASSLLGTEYNEQFF. The CDR3 coding sequence is TGTGCCAGCAGTTTATTGGGAACGGAGTACAATGAGCAGTTCTTC.

The chain combines TRBV9 with TRBJ2-6; a possible D gene is TRBD1 (5 bases). In germline, CDR1 is SGDLS, CDR2 YYNGEE. Trimming took 6 bases from V and 0 from J, leaving 13 bases between them. CDR3 length: 16 amino acids. The CDR3, as DNA: TGTGCCAGCAATCCAGGGCAGAACTCTGGGGCCAACGTCCTGACTTTC. Its protein product is CASNPGQNSGANVLTF. The variable domain in full, completed from reference TRBV9 and TRBJ2-6, reads DSGVTQTPKHLITATGQRVTLRCSPRSGDLSVYWYQQSLDQGLQFLIQYYNGEERAKGNILERFSAQQFPDLHSELNLSSLELGDSALYFCASNPGQNSGANVLTFGAGSRLTVL.

Turning to this clone: The same CDR3 arises from other DNA sequences in this sample as well. This chain joins TRBV27 and TRBJ2-1; D unresolved. CDR1 is MNHEY, CDR2 SMNVEV, per germline (reference sequence). The CDR3 covers 11 residues. V dropped 4 bases and J dropped 5 bases, with 3 bases sitting between them. The CDR3 spells CASSSDNEQFF. The CDR3 nucleotides read TGTGCCAGCAGTTCCGACAATGAGCAGTTCTTC.

The chain combines TRBV28 with TRBJ1-2; D is ambiguous. CDR3 length equals 15 residues. CDR1 is MDHEN, CDR2 SYDVKM, per germline. The germline V and J ends were trimmed by 6 bases and 2 bases, with 16 bases remaining between them. CDR3 DNA: TGTGCCAGCAGCAACTTGGAGACATTCAACTATGGCTACACCTTC. It encodes CASSNLETFNYGYTF.

The chain recombines TRBV11-1 with TRBJ2-6, with 7 bases aligning to TRBD2. V lost 2 bases to trimming and J lost 2 bases; unmatched junction nucleotides: 9. The CDR3 runs 18 residues. Germline assignment: CDR1 SGHAT and CDR2 FQDESV (reference sequence). The DNA of the CDR3 is TGTGCCAGCAGCTTATACGGCCTACGGGAGGCTGGGGCCAACGTCCTGACTTTC. Translating it yields CASSLYGLREAGANVLTF. Filled out from reference TRBV11-1 and TRBJ2-6, the complete variable domain reads EAEVAQSPRYKITEKSQAVAFWCDPISGHATLYWYRQILGQGPELLVQFQDESVVDDSQLPKDRFSAERLKGVDSTLKIQPAELGDSAMYLCASSLYGLREAGANVLTFGAGSRLTVL.

This sequence joins TRBV28 and TRBJ1-1; no clear D. The germline V gene has CDR1 MDHEN and CDR2 SYDVKM. Trimming removed 6 bases at V and 7 bases at J, with 12 bases between. The CDR3 covers 12 residues. The CDR3 protein is CASSLDTHEAFF. CDR3 coding DNA: TGTGCCAGCAGCCTAGACACCCATGAAGCTTTCTTT.

This rearrangement joins TRBV28 to TRBJ1-4, with TRBD1 matching over 7 bases. The CDR3 is 14 residues long. CDR1 and CDR2 (germline): MDHEN, SYDVKM. V trimming: 5 bases; J trimming: 3 bases; junction bases outside the gene matches: 3. The CDR3 DNA follows: TGTGCCAGCAGTCCGGGACAGCCTAATGAAAAACTGTTTTTT. Translation: CASSPGQPNEKLFF.

CDR3 in DNA: TGCGCCAGCAGCCAAGATCAGGGCCCTCCCTACGAGCAGTACTTC. This codes for CASSQDQGPPYEQYF. The genes are TRBV4-3 and TRBJ2-7; D is perhaps TRBD1 (5 bases). CDR1 is LGHNA and CDR2 is YSLEER in the germline V gene. V was clipped by 0 bases and J by 2 bases, with 11 bases between them. The CDR3 runs 15 residues.

The V gene is TRBV2, the J gene TRBJ2-3; 7 nucleotides align to TRBD1. This CDR3 comprises 18 residues. Trimming took 4 bases from V and 1 from J; bases not matched to a gene: 14. Germline lookup yields CDR1 SNHLY and CDR2 FYNNEI. The CDR3 nucleotides are TGTGCCAGCAGTGCTACAAAGCACAGGGACAGATGCACAGATACGCAGTATTTT. Translation: CASSATKHRDRCTDTQYF.

The chain couples TRBV27 to TRBJ2-7; 9 nucleotides line up with TRBD2. The V gene's germline CDR1 is MNHEY and CDR2 SMNVEV (reference sequence). This CDR3 contains 20 residues. Trimming at V came to 5 bases and at J to 0 bases, leaving 20 bases not matched to a gene. The CDR3 loop is CASSVTGTALAGARSYEQYF. CDR3 bases: TGTGCCAGCAGTGTAACCGGGACAGCTTTAGCGGGGGCCCGCTCCTACGAGCAGTACTTC.

CDR3 nucleotide sequence: TGTGCCAGCAGGGGACTAGCGGGGAGCTCCTACAATGAGCAGTTCTTC. This encodes CASRGLAGSSYNEQFF. V and J are TRBV27 and TRBJ2-1, with 13 positions matching TRBD2. The CDR3 extends over 16 amino acids. Germline V gene sequence: CDR1 MNHEY, CDR2 SMNVEV (reference sequence). Trimming at V came to 6 bases and at J to 0 bases, leaving 2 bases not matched to a gene.

V is TRBV27 and J is TRBJ2-3; 9 bases match TRBD1. J lost 0 bases, V lost 8 bases, and 0 bases had no gene match. CDR1 and CDR2 (germline): MNHEY, SMNVEV (reference sequence). The CDR3 covers 13 residues. CDR3 region: CASGQGSTDTQYF. The CDR3 region has the DNA TGTGCCAGCGGACAGGGGAGCACAGATACGCAGTATTTT.

The J gene is TRBJ1-5, the V gene TRBV7-2; no firm D call. Trimming shortened V by 5 bases and J by 0 bases, and 11 bases separated the two germline ends. There are 15 residues in the CDR3. Germline V CDR1 and CDR2: SGHTA, FQGNSA. DNA for the CDR3: TGTGCCAGCAGCATCATCAGCAGTAGCAATCAGCCCCAGCATTTT. Amino acid sequence: CASSIISSSNQPQHF.

With regard to this clone: The sample holds other DNA sequences that translate to the same CDR3. This sequence joins TRBV19 and TRBJ1-5; D is perhaps TRBD1 (6 bases). The CDR3 is made up of 15 amino acids. Trimming shortened V by 6 bases and J by 0 bases, and 12 bases separated the two germline ends. CDR1 is LNHDA and CDR2 is SQIVND in the germline V gene (reference sequence). The CDR3 DNA follows: TGTGCCAGTAGCATGACAGGCTATAGCAATCAGCCCCAGCATTTT. It codes for CASSMTGYSNQPQHF. Full variable domain (outside the CDR3, taken from reference TRBV19 and TRBJ1-5): DGGITQSPKYLFRKEGQNVTLSCEQNLNHDAMYWYRQDPGQGLRLIYYSQIVNDFQKGDIAEGYSVSREKKESFPLTVTSAQKNPTAFYLCASSMTGYSNQPQHFGDGTRLSIL.

V usage is TRBV5-6 and J usage is TRBJ1-1; no definite D call. The CDR3 sequence is 16 residues long. CDR1 and CDR2 from the germline V gene are SGHDT and YYEEEE. Trimming pared 4 bases from V and 0 bases from J, leaving 16 bases between. In DNA form, the CDR3 reads TGTGCCAGCAGCCCCCGTCGCGGGCATATGAACACTGAAGCTTTCTTT. Its protein is CASSPRRGHMNTEAFF.

Comments on this clone: Other DNA sequences in this sample translate to the same CDR3. The chain combines TRBV30 with TRBJ2-7, with 9 bases lining up with TRBD1. The CDR3 contains 14 residues. The germline gives CDR1 GTSNPN, CDR2 SVGIG (reference sequence). V trimming: 0 bases; J trimming: 2 bases; junction bases outside the gene matches: 2. The DNA for the CDR3 is TGTGCCTGGAGTGTAGGGACAGGGACCTACGAGCAGTACTTC. This translates into CAWSVGTGTYEQYF.